Below, one T cell receptor beta chain is given with its context. Antigen: not known. These data come from a study of CXCR3-negative and CXCR3-positive naive CD8 T cells. Findings of the study overall: Higher TRB CDR3 hydrophobicity marked CXCR3-positive naive cells relative to CXCR3-negative naive cells.

UMI-labeled TRB cDNA libraries were prepared by 5' RACE. After re-calling the 5' RACE reads, TCRdb lists one entry per CDR3 protein, DNA absent. The specimen's table records 140,000 to 150,000 distinct CDR3 sequences. There are 16 residues in the CDR3. The germline V gene encodes CDR1 SGHDN and CDR2 FVKESK. Specimen: naive CXCR3+ CD8+ T cells from blood. The subset was: CD45RO-CCR7+CD27+CD95- naive CD8+ T cells expressing CXCR3 (TNR3+). The source of this sequence is a human donor in good health. Some clones in this sample may be carry-over from other donors' samples. The J gene is TRBJ2-5, the V gene TRBV14; TCRdb reports TRBD1, a call that lacks DNA to check it against. The CDR3 region is CASSQEPQGAKETQYF.